This T cell receptor beta chain was obtained from a study of persistence of HIV-infected CD4 T cells. Lysates of CMV-infected fibroblasts at 8 to 10 ug/mL stimulated these cells. Sorted nonresponding memory CD4+ T cells were CD40L-negative, CD69-negative, CD45RO-high. This CDR3 has 18 amino acids. The germline V gene encodes CDR1 LGHNT and CDR2 FRNRAP. Trimming removed 2 bases from V and 0 bases from J; junction bases left unmatched: 12. The libraries were made with immunoSEQ version 4 in survey mode. Measured with immunoSEQ multiplex PCR; TCRdb has only the in-frame clones, and not every one. The sample carries around 48,000 clones, more than 60% recorded once. About this clone: Antigen unknown.

The TCR sequence derives from an adult man with HIV who was CMV-seropositive. The input for sequencing was CD4+ T cells sorted from PBMCs after approximately 18-hour stimulation, taken from a patient who received antiretroviral therapy. The gene calls are TRBV12-5 and TRBJ1-1, with TRBD1 matching 7 bases. Here the CDR3 DNA reads TGTGCTAGTGGTTTGCCTAGGGACAGAGCAAACATGAACACTGAAGCTTTCTTT. Its translation: CASGLPRDRANMNTEAFF.